The 20 T cell receptor beta chains listed next were all sequenced from one sample in a study of blood T cells in healthy people across ages. For the second PCR, which ran for about 6 to 11 cycles, a sample-barcoded 5' primer and a J-beta primer mix were used. TCRdb re-called the 5' RACE reads through MiXCR, storing one row per CDR3 protein. The sample has hundreds of thousands of distinct CDR3 sequences, under 25% seen once. Sequencing used blood. All receptors come from a man in his 70s in good health.

A few counts support this clonotype. The chain recombines TRBV2 with TRBJ2-7; 8 nucleotides agree with TRBD1. Germline V gives CDR1 SNHLY, CDR2 FYNNEI. The CDR3 extends over 13 amino acids. The ends lost 5 bases at V and 5 bases at J; junction bases unmatched: 5. This CDR3 is CASSSGGFNEQYF. CDR3 bases: TGTGCCAGCAGTTCAGGGGGCTTCAACGAGCAGTACTTC.

In this sample, this clonotype turned up a few times. The CDR3 protein is CASNLLGLAVRETQYF. The CDR3 DNA reads TGCGCCAGCAACTTACTGGGACTAGCGGTCCGGGAGACCCAGTACTTC. This chain uses TRBV5-1 with TRBJ2-5, with 11 nucleotides matching TRBD2. Unmatched junction bases numbered 12, after V lost 6 bases and J lost 5 bases. Germline loops: CDR1 SGHRS, CDR2 YFSETQ. The CDR3 loop spans 16 amino acids. The whole variable domain, filled in from reference TRBV5-1 and TRBJ2-5, reads KAGVTQTPRYLIKTRGQQVTLSCSPISGHRSVSWYQQTPGQGLQFLFEYFSETQRNKGNFPGRFSGRQFSNSRSEMNVSTLELGDSALYLCASNLLGLAVRETQYFGPGTRLLVL.

Many counts were recorded for this clonotype. The chain links TRBV29-1 to TRBJ2-5, with 7 bases identical to TRBD2. Trimming removed 6 bases from V and 4 bases from J; junction bases left unmatched: 8. Germline CDR1 SQVTM, CDR2 ANQGSEA. The CDR3 length is 13 residues. CDR3 loop: CSVGGVGLETQYF. The CDR3, as DNA: TGCAGCGTGGGAGGGGTTGGTTTAGAGACCCAGTACTTC. The full variable domain, with the rest looked up from reference TRBV29-1 and TRBJ2-5, is SAVISQKPSRDICQRGTSLTIQCQVDSQVTMMFWYRQQPGQSLTLIATANQGSEATYESGFVIDKFPISRPNLTFSTLTVSNMSPEDSSIYLCSVGGVGLETQYFGPGTRLLVL.

This clonotype has just a few counts. The V and J genes are TRBV28 and TRBJ2-7; a weak D match, TRBD1 (6 bases). Trimming pared 6 bases from V and 4 bases from J, leaving 13 bases between. This CDR3 has 13 amino acids. Per the germline V gene, CDR1 is MDHEN and CDR2 is SYDVKM. CDR3 sequence reads: CASRPGTLYEQYF. The CDR3 nucleotides are TGTGCCAGCAGGCCCGGGACACTTTACGAGCAGTACTTC.

The genes are TRBV29-1 and TRBJ1-2; D gene unclear. The V and J ends lost 7 bases and 6 bases respectively, with 21 bases between them. The CDR3 covers 14 residues. Germline V CDR1 and CDR2: SQVTM, ANQGSEA. CDR3 sequence (DNA): TGCAGCGCCGGGTGGGCAGGCGCCCGCGATGGCTACACCTTC. This encodes CSAGWAGARDGYTF.

This clonotype was counted a few times. V is TRBV2 and J is TRBJ2-1; D not certain. Between the trimmed V and J ends, which lost 7 bases and 0 bases, there was a span of 10 bases. The CDR3 runs 14 residues. The V gene's germline CDR1 is SNHLY and CDR2 FYNNEI. CDR3 nucleotide sequence: TGTGCCAGCACGGCGGAAGTCTCCTACAATGAGCAGTTCTTC. This translates into CASTAEVSYNEQFF.

Only a few counts were recorded for this clonotype. The chain has TRBV11-2 and TRBJ2-5; D gene ambiguous. The CDR3 runs to 15 residues. The V and J ends lost 1 base and 2 bases respectively, with 11 bases between them. Germline values: CDR1 SGHAT, CDR2 FQNNGV. The CDR3: CASSLGQVGQETQYF. The CDR3 region has the DNA TGTGCCAGCAGCTTAGGTCAGGTCGGACAAGAGACCCAGTACTTC.

This clonotype was found a few times. The chain couples TRBV7-9 to TRBJ2-7, with D perhaps assigned TRBD1 or TRBD2 (5 bases each). The germline V gene has CDR1 SEHNR and CDR2 FQNEAQ (reference sequence). V lost 5 bases and J 3 bases, leaving 17 bases between the germline ends. The CDR3 has 15 residues. In DNA, the CDR3 is TGTGCCAGCAGCCGAAGGGACGCGGGTCTCTACGAGCAGTACTTC. It translates to CASSRRDAGLYEQYF.

This chain joins TRBV20-1 and TRBJ2-5, with 13 nucleotides matching TRBD2. TRBJ2-7 matches the DNA end more closely, so the J call is doubtful. CDR1 and CDR2 (germline): DFQATT, SNEGSKA (reference sequence). The CDR3 runs to 18 residues. The CDR3 DNA reads TGCAGTGCTAGAGACCCTGAGAAACCGGGACTAGCGGGAAACGAGCAGTACTTC. Amino acids: CSARDPEKPGLAGNEQYF.

A few counts support this clonotype. CDR3 loop: CASSNNHEAGQDQETQYF. The CDR3 DNA is TGTGCCAGCAGCAATAACCACGAAGCGGGACAGGATCAAGAGACCCAGTACTTC. This chain connects TRBV13 to TRBJ2-5, with D possibly matching TRBD1 (8 bases). CDR1 is PRHDT, CDR2 FYEKMQ, per germline (reference sequence). V gave up 5 bases and J gave up 2 bases, with 24 bases separating them. CDR3 length: 18 amino acids.

This clonotype was picked up a small number of times. The junction and the germline gene differ at one end; a read error may be behind it. This chain joins TRBV9 and TRBJ2-2; the D is unclear. The CDR3 has 14 amino acids. The germline gives CDR1 SGDLS, CDR2 YYNGEE. Here the CDR3 reads CASSVTTDAGELFF. CDR3 in DNA: TGCGCCAGCAGCGTCACTACCGACGCCGGGGAGCTGTTTTTT.

The chain links TRBV2 to TRBJ2-4; D not resolved. Trimming stripped 6 bases from V and 1 base from J, with 10 bases between. The CDR3 runs to 14 residues. The germline V gene encodes CDR1 SNHLY and CDR2 FYNNEI. CDR3 region: CASRSGLAKNIQYF. The DNA of the CDR3 is TGTGCCAGCAGGTCGGGCCTTGCCAAAAACATTCAGTACTTC.

The rearrangement uses TRBV7-2 and TRBJ2-7, with unresolved D. Trimming left V 5 bases short and J 4 bases short, with 18 bases between. The CDR3 is made up of 15 amino acids. Germline V CDR1 and CDR2: SGHTA, FQGNSA. In DNA form, the CDR3 reads TGTGCCAGCAGCCCAAGCATGGGTTACCAGTACGAGCAGTACTTC. This codes for CASSPSMGYQYEQYF.

This clonotype was picked up a small number of times. The chain carries TRBV7-2 and TRBJ2-5; D assignment may be TRBD1 or TRBD2 (5 bases each). CDR1 and CDR2 from the germline V gene are SGHTA and FQGNSA. Trimming shortened V by 8 bases and J by 2 bases, and 15 bases separated the two germline ends. The CDR3 is 14 amino acids. The CDR3 protein is CASGRGLPQETQYF. The DNA for the CDR3 is TGTGCCAGCGGCCGGGGCCTACCTCAAGAGACCCAGTACTTC. Full variable domain (rest looked up from reference TRBV7-2 and TRBJ2-5): GAGVSQSPSNKVTEKGKDVELRCDPISGHTALYWYRQSLGQGLEFLIYFQGNSAPDKSGLPSDRFSAERTGGSVSTLTIQRTQQEDSAVYLCASGRGLPQETQYFGPGTRLLVL.

This clonotype was seen more than once but under ten times. The J gene is TRBJ2-7, the V gene TRBV14; D uncertain. The CDR3 runs to 13 residues. The V end lost 2 bases, the J end lost 3 bases, and 8 bases lay between the germline ends. In germline, CDR1 is SGHDN, CDR2 FVKESK. CDR3 in amino acids: CASSQRLYYEQYF. The CDR3 DNA reads as TGTGCCAGCAGCCAAAGACTTTACTACGAGCAGTACTTC.

This rearrangement joins TRBV10-3 to TRBJ2-1, with D perhaps TRBD1 (5 bases). The V gene's germline CDR1 is ENHRY and CDR2 SYGVKD. V lost 6 bases and J lost 6, with 9 bases in between. There are 12 residues in the CDR3. Here the CDR3 reads CAIRGLSNEQFF. As DNA, the CDR3 is TGTGCCATCAGGGGGCTTAGCAATGAGCAGTTCTTC.

The chain joins TRBV7-9 to TRBJ2-5; D remains unclear. CDR3 length: 12 amino acids. CDR1 SEHNR and CDR2 FQNEAQ come from the germline V gene (reference sequence). The V end lost 1 base, the J end lost 7 bases, and 7 bases lay between the germline ends. This chain's CDR3 is CASSLVFGTQYF. The CDR3 DNA reads as TGTGCCAGCAGCTTAGTCTTTGGGACCCAGTACTTC.

The chain recombines TRBV2 with TRBJ2-5; no reliable D call. The CDR3 has 11 residues. The V gene lost 1 base and the J gene lost 7 bases, with 4 bases spanning the gap. Germline V CDR1 and CDR2: SNHLY, FYNNEI. The CDR3 DNA sequence: TGTGCCAGCAGTGAAGTCGGGACCCAGTACTTC. Translated, it gives CASSEVGTQYF.

The chain combines TRBV20-1 with TRBJ2-3; tentative D call: TRBD2 (5 bases). This CDR3 is 12 amino acids long. Germline assignment: CDR1 DFQATT and CDR2 SNEGSKA (reference sequence). V was clipped by 3 bases and J by 5 bases, with 9 bases between them. CDR3 DNA: TGCAGTGCTAGCGGGGTCGGAGATACGCAGTATTTT. This translates into CSASGVGDTQYF.

This chain joins TRBV4-1 and TRBJ2-2, with D hard to call. Germline lookup yields CDR1 MGHRA and CDR2 YSYEKL. The CDR3 extends over 15 amino acids. Trimming removed 3 bases at V and 1 base at J, with 9 bases between. CDR3 DNA: TGCGCCAGCAGCCACAGTTCGCAGAACACCGGGGAGCTGTTTTTT. This encodes CASSHSSQNTGELFF.